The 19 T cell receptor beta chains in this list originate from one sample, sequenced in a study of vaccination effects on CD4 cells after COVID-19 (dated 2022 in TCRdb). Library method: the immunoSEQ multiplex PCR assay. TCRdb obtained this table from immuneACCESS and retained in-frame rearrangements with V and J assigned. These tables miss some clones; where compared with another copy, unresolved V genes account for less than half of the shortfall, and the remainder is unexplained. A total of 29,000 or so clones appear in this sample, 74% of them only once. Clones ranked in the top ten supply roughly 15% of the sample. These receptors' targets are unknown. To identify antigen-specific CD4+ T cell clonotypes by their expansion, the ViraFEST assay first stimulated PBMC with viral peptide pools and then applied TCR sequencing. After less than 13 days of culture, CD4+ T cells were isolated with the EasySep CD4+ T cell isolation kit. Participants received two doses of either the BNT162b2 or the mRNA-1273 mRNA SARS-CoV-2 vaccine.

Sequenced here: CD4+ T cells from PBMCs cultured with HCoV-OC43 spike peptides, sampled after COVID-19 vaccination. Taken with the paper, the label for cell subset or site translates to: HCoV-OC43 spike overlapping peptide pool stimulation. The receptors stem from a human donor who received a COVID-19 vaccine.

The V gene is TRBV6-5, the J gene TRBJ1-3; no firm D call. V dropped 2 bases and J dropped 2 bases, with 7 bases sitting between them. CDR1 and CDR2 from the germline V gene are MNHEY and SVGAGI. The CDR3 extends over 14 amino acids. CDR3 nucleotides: TGTGCCAGCAGTTACGGCAGGACTGGAAACACCATATATTTT. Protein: CASSYGRTGNTIYF.

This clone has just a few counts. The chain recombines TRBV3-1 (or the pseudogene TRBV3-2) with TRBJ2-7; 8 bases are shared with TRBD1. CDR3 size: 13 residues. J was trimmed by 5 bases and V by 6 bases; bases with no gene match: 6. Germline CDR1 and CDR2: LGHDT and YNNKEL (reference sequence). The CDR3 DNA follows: TGTGCCAGCAGTAGACAGGGGAATCACGAGCAGTACTTC. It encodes CASSRQGNHEQYF.

CDR3 nucleotides: TGCAGTGCTAGTCTTGGGGAAATTTCCTACGAGCAGTACTTC. It is translated as CSASLGEISYEQYF. This rearrangement joins TRBV20-1 to TRBJ2-7; D unclear. The CDR3 contains 14 residues. The V end lost 3 bases, the J end lost 1 base, and 13 bases lay between the germline ends. The germline V gene encodes CDR1 DFQATT and CDR2 SNEGSKA (reference sequence).

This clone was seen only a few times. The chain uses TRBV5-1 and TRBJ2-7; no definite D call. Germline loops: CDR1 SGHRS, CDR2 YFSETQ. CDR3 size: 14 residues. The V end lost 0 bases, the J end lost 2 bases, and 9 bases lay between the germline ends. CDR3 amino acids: CASSLERIPYEQYF. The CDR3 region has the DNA TGCGCCAGCAGCTTGGAACGTATTCCCTACGAGCAGTACTTC.

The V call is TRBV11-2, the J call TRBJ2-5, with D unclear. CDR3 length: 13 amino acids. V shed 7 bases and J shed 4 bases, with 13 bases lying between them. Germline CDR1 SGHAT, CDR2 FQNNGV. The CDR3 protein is CASTRSRLETQYF. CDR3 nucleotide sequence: TGTGCCAGCACCCGAAGCAGGCTAGAGACCCAGTACTTC.

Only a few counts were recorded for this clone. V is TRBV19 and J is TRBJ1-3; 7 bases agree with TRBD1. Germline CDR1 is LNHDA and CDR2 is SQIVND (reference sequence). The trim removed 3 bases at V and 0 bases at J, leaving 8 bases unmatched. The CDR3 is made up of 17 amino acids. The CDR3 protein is CASSMRGTALSGNTIYF. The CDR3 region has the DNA TGTGCCAGTAGTATGAGAGGGACAGCGCTCTCTGGAAACACCATATATTTT.

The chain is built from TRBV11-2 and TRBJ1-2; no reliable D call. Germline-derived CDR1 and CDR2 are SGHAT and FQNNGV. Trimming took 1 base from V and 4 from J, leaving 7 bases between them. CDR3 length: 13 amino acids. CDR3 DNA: TGTGCCAGCAGCTTAGGGGTCCTCTATGGCTACACCTTC. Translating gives CASSLGVLYGYTF. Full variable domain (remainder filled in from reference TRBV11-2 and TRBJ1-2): EAGVAQSPRYKIIEKRQSVAFWCNPISGHATLYWYQQILGQGPKLLIQFQNNGVVDDSQLPKDRFSAERLKGVDSTLKIQPAKLEDSAVYLCASSLGVLYGYTFGSGTRLTVV.

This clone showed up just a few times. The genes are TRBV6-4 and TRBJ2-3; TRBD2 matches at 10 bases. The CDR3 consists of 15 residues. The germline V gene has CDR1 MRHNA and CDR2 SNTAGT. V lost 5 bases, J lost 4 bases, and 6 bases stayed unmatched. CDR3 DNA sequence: TGTGCCAGCAGTAAAAGCGGGGGGGCCCCAGATACGCAGTATTTT. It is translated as CASSKSGGAPDTQYF.

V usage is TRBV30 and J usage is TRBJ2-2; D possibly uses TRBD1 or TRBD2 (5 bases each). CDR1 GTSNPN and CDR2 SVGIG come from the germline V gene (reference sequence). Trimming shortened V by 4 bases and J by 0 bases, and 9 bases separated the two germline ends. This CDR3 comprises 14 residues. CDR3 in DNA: TGTGCCTGGACGAGGGGCCCGAACACCGGGGAGCTGTTTTTT. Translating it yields CAWTRGPNTGELFF. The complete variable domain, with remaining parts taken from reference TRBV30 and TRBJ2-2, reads SQTIHQWPATLVQPVGSPLSLECTVEGTSNPNLYWYRQAAGRGLQLLFYSVGIGQISSEVPQNLSASRPQDRQFILSSKKLLLSDSGFYLCAWTRGPNTGELFFGEGSRLTVL.

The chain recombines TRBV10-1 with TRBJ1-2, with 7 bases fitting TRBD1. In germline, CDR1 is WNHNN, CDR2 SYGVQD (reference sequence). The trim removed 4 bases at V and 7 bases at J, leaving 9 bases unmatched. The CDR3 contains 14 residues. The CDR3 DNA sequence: TGCGCCAGCAGTGCCGACAGGGATTACATTGGCTACACCTTC. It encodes CASSADRDYIGYTF.

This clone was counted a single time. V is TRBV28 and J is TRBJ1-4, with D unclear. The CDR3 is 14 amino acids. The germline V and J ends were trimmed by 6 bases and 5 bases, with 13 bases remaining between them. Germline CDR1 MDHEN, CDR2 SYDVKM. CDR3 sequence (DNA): TGTGCCAGCAGCTTAATAAACCAGAATGAAAAACTGTTTTTT. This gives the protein CASSLINQNEKLFF.

This chain's CDR3 is CASSSTEQETQYF. The CDR3 region has the DNA TGTGCCAGCAGCTCCACAGAACAAGAGACCCAGTACTTC. The chain carries TRBV5-4 and TRBJ2-5, with no clear D. CDR1 and CDR2 from the germline V gene are SGHNT and YYREEE (reference sequence). The CDR3 runs 13 residues. V lost 3 bases to trimming and J lost 2 bases, with 8 bases between them. Variable domain in full (rest from reference TRBV5-4 and TRBJ2-5): ETGVTQSPTHLIKTRGQQVTLRCSSQSGHNTVSWYQQALGQGPQFIFQYYREEENGRGNFPPRFSGLQFPNYSSELNVNALELDDSALYLCASSSTEQETQYFGPGTRLLVL.

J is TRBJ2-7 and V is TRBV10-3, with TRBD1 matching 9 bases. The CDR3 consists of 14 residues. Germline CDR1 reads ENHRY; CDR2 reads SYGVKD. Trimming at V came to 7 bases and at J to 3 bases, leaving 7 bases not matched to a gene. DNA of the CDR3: TGTGCCATCACATCCGGGACAGGGCTCTACGAGCAGTACTTC. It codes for CAITSGTGLYEQYF.

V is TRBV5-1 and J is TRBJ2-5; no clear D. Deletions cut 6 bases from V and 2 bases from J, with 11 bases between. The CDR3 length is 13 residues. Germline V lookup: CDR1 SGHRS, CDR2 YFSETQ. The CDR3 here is CASTLAGQETQYF. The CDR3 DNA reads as TGCGCCAGCACCCTGGCCGGGCAAGAGACCCAGTACTTC.

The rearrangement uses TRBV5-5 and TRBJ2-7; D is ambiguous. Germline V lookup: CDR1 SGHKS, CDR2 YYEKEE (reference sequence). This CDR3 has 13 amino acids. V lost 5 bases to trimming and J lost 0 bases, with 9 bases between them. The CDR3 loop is CASRKISSYEQYF. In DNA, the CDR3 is TGTGCCAGCAGAAAAATTAGCTCCTACGAGCAGTACTTC.

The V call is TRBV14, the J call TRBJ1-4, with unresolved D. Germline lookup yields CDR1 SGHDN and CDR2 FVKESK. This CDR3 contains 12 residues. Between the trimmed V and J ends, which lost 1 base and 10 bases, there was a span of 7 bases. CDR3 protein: CASSQVTGKLFF. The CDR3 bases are TGTGCCAGCAGCCAAGTAACCGGAAAACTGTTTTTT.

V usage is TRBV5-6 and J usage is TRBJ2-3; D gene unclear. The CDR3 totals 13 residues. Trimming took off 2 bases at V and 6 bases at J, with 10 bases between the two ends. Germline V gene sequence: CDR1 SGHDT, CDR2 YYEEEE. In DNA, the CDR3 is TGTGCCAGCAGCTTACTAACCTTGGATACGCAGTATTTT. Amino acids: CASSLLTLDTQYF.

CDR3 DNA sequence: TGTGCCAGCAGCCCCCGGGTCTGGGATACGCAGTATTTT. Its protein is CASSPRVWDTQYF. The chain joins TRBV11-2 to TRBJ2-3; D remains unclear. From germline, CDR1 is SGHAT and CDR2 FQNNGV. V was trimmed by 5 bases and J by 6 bases, leaving 12 bases between them. This CDR3 is 13 amino acids long.

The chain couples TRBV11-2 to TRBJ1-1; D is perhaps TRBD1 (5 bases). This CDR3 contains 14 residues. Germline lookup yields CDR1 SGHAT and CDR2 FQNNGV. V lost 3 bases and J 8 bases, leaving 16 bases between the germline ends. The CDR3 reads CASSFATGTREAFF. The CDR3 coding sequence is TGTGCCAGCAGCTTCGCGACCGGGACCCGCGAAGCTTTCTTT.